A selection of T cell receptor beta chains follows, all from one sample in a study of shared clonotypes between healthy human individuals. Measured with immunoSEQ multiplex PCR; TCRdb has only the in-frame clones, and not every one. The sample contains 100,000 to 120,000 clones, about 71% of which appear only once. The material sequenced was memory CD8+ T cells sorted from blood. These receptors came from a woman in her twenties or thirties in good health. Each CDR3 is given without its conserved first and last residue. A D gene is named only where the DNA matches it firmly.

>TRBD1|TRBJ1-4|TRBV4-2
ASSQDHGTGEEKLF
>TRBD2|TRBJ2-1|TRBV7-9
ASSFGGGSSVNEQF
>TRBD2|TRBJ2-5|TRBV5-1
ASSLGLAGGDQETQY
>NA|TRBJ1-5|TRBV16
ASSQPDPDSNQPQH
>TRBD1|TRBJ2-2|TRBV6-4
ASSAGQGGTGELF
>NA|TRBJ2-1|TRBV11-2
ASSQPGNEQF
>NA|TRBJ2-3|TRBV20-1
SAAPRAQY
>TRBD2|TRBJ2-7|TRBV14
ASSPGLGAYEQY
>NA|TRBJ1-1|TRBV12-5
ASAFLGAEAF
>NA|TRBJ1-1|TRBV18
ASSPQGSNTEAF
>TRBD2|TRBJ2-2|TRBV9
ASSVETSATGELF
>NA|TRBJ2-7|TRBV7-9
ASSLGGPHYEQY
>TRBD2|TRBJ2-5|TRBV7-9
ASSSPWSERGQETQY
>NA|TRBJ2-1|TRBV4-2
ASSRATLGNEQF
>NA|TRBJ2-7|TRBV20-1
SAREGYEQY
>NA|TRBJ2-7|TRBV7-9
ASSYGPHTVVEQY
>NA|TRBJ2-6|TRBV5-1
ASSSQGYEANVLT
>NA|NA|TRBV25-1
ASSGHTHYEQY